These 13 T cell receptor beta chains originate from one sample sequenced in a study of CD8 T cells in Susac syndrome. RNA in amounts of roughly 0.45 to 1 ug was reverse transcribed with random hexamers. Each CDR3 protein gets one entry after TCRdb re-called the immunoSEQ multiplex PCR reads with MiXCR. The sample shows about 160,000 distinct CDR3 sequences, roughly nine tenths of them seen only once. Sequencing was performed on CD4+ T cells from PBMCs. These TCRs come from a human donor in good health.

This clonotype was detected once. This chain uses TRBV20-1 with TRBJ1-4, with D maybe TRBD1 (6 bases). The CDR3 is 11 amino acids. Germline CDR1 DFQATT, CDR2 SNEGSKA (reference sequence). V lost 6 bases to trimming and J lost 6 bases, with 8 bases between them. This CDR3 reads CSAPGDEKLFF. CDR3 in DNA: TGCAGTGCCCCAGGGGATGAAAAACTGTTTTTT.

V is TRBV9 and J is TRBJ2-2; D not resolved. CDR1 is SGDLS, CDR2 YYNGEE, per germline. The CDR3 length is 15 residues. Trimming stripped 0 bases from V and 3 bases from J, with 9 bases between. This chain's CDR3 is CASSVGVSYTGELFF. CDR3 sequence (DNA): TGTGCCAGCAGCGTAGGTGTCTCCTACACCGGGGAGCTGTTTTTT.

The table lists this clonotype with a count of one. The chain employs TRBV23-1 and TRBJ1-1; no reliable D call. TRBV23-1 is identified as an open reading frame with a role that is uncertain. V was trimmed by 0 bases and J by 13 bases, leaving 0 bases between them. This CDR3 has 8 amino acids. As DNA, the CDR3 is TGCGCCAGCAGTCAATCTTTCTTT. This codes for CASSQSFF.

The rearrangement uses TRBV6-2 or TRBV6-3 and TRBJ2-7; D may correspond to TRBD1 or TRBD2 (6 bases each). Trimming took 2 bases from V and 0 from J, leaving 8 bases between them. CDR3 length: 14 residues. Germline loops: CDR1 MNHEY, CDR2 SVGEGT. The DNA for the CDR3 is TGTGCCAGCAGTTACCCGGGGGCCTCCTACGAGCAGTACTTC. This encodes CASSYPGASYEQYF.

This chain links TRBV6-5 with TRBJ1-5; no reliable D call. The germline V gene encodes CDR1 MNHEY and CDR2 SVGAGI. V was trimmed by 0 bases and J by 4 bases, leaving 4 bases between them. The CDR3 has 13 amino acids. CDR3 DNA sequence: TGTGCCAGCAGTTACTCCCAGAATCAGCCCCAGCATTTT. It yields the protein CASSYSQNQPQHF.

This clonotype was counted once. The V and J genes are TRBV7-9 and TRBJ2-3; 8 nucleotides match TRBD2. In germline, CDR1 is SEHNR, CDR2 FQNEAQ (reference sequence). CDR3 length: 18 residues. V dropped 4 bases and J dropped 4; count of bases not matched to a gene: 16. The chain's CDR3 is CASSSRASGSLRADTQYF. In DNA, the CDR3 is TGTGCCAGCAGCTCCCGCGCTAGCGGGTCCCTTAGGGCAGATACGCAGTATTTT.

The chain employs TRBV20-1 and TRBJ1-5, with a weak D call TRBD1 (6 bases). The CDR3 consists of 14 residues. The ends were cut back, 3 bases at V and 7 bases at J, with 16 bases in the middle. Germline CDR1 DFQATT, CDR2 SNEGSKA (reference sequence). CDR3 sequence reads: CSASDRSVGQPQHF. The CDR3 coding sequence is TGCAGTGCTAGTGACAGGTCAGTGGGGCAGCCCCAGCATTTT.

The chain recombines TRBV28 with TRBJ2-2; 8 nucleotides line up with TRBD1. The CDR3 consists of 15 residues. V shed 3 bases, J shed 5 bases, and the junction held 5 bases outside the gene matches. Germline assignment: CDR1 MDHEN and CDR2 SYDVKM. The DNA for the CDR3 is TGTGCCAGCAGTTTCGGCAGGGGGCGTACCGGGGAGCTGTTTTTT. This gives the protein CASSFGRGRTGELFF. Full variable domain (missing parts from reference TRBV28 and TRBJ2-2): DVKVTQSSRYLVKRTGEKVFLECVQDMDHENMFWYRQDPGLGLRLIYFSYDVKMKEKGDIPEGYSVSREKKERFSLILESASTNQTSMYLCASSFGRGRTGELFFGEGSRLTVL.

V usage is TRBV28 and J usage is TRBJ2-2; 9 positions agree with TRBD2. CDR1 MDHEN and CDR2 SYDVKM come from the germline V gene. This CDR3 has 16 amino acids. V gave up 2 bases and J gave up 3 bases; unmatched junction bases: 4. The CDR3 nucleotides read TGTGCCAGCAGTTTACCTGCTAGCGGGGACACCGGGGAGCTGTTTTTT. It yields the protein CASSLPASGDTGELFF. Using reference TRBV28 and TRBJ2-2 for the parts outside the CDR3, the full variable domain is DVKVTQSSRYLVKRTGEKVFLECVQDMDHENMFWYRQDPGLGLRLIYFSYDVKMKEKGDIPEGYSVSREKKERFSLILESASTNQTSMYLCASSLPASGDTGELFFGEGSRLTVL.

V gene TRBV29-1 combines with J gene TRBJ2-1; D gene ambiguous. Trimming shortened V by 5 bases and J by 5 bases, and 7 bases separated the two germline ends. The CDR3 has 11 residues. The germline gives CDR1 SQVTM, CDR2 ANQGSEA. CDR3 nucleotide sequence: TGCAGCGTTAGCCGGAACAATGAGCAGTTCTTC. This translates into CSVSRNNEQFF.

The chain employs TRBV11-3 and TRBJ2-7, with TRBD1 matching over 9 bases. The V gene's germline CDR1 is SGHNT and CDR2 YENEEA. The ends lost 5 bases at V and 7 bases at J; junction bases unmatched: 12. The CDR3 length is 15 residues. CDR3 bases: TGTGCCAGCAGCGCCCCAGGGGACAGGGCTGGGGAGCAGTACTTC. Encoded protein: CASSAPGDRAGEQYF. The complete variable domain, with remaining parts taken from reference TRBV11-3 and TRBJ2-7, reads EAGVVQSPRYKIIEKKQPVAFWCNPISGHNTLYWYLQNLGQGPELLIRYENEEAVDDSQLPKDRFSAERLKGVDSTLKIQPAELGDSAVYLCASSAPGDRAGEQYFGPGTRLTVT.

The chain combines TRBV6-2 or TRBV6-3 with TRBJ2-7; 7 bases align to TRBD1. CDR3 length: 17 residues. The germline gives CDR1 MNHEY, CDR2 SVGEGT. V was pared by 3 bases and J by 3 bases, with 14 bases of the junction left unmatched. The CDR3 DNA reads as TGTGCCAGCAGTTATATATTGCGACAGGGAGTAAACTACGAGCAGTACTTC. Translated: CASSYILRQGVNYEQYF.

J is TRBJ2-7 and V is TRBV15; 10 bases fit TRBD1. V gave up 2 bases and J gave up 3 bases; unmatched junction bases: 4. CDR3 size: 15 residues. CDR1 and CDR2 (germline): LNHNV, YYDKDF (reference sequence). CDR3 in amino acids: CATSRTGTGDYEQYF. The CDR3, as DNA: TGTGCCACCAGCAGAACCGGGACAGGGGACTACGAGCAGTACTTC.